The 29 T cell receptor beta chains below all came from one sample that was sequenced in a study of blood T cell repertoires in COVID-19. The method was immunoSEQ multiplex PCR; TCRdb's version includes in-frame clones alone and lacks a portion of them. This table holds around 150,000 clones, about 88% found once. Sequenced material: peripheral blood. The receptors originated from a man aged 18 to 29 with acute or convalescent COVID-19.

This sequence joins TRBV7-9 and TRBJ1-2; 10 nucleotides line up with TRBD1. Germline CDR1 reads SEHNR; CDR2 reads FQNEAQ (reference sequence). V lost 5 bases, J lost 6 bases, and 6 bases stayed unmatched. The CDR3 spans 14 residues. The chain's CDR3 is CASSLTGTGDGYTF. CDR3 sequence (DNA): TGTGCCAGCAGCCTTACTGGGACAGGGGATGGCTACACCTTC.

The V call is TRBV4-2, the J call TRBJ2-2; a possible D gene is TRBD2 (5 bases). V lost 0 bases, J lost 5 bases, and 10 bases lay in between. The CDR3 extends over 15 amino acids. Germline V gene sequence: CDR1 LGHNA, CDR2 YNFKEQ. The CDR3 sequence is CASSQEKGVTGELFF. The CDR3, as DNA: TGTGCCAGCAGCCAAGAAAAGGGAGTTACCGGGGAGCTGTTTTTT.

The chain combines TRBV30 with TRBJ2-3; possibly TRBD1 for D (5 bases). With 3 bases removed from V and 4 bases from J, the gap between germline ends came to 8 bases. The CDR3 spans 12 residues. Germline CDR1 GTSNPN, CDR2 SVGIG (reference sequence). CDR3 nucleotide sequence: TGTGCCTGGAGCGAGACAGCAGATACGCAGTATTTT. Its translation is CAWSETADTQYF.

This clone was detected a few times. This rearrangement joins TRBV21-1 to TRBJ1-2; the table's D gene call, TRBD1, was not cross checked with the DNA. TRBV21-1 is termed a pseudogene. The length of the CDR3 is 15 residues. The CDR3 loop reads CASSKEDRSYYGYTF. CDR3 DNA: TGTGCCAGCAGCAAAGAGGACAGGTCCTACTATGGCTACACCTTC.

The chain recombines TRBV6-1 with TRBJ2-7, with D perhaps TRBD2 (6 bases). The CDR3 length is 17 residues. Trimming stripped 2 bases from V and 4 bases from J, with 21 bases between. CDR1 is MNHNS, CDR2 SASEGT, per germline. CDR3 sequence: CASSESLVGGMMYEQYF. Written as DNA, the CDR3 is TGTGCCAGCAGTGAAAGTCTAGTCGGGGGAATGATGTACGAGCAGTACTTC.

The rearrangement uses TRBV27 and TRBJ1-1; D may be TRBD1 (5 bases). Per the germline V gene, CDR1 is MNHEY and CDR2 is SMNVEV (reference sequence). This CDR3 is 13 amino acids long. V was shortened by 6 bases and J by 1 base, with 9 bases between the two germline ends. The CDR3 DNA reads TGTGCCAGCAGGAGAGGACAGAACACTGAAGCTTTCTTT. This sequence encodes CASRRGQNTEAFF.

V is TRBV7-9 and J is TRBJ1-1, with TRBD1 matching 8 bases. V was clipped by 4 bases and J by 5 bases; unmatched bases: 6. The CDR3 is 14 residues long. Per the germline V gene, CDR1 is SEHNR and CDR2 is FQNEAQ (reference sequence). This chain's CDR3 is CASSSDRDGTEAFF. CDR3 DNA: TGTGCCAGCAGCTCGGACAGGGATGGTACTGAAGCTTTCTTT.

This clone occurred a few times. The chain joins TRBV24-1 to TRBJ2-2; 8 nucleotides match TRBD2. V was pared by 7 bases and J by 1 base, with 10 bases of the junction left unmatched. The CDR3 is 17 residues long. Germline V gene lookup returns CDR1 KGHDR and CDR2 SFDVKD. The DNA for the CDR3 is TGTGCCACCAGATCTTACGACGGGGGGGAGAACACCGGGGAGCTGTTTTTT. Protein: CATRSYDGGENTGELFF.

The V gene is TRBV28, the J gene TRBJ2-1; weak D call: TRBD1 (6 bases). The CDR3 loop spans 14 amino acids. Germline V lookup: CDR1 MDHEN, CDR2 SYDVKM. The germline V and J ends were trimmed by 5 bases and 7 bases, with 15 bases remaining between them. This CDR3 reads CASSIGQRLNEQFF. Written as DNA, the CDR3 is TGTGCCAGCAGTATAGGACAGCGATTGAATGAGCAGTTCTTC.

The CDR3 reads CASSSGLAETQYF. In DNA, the CDR3 is TGTGCCAGCAGCAGCGGACTAGCCGAGACCCAGTACTTC. The rearrangement links TRBV9 to TRBJ2-5; 8 bases fit TRBD2. Losses at the gene ends were 4 bases for V and 5 bases for J; bases not matched to a gene: 4. The CDR3 is 13 residues long. Germline V gives CDR1 SGDLS, CDR2 YYNGEE.

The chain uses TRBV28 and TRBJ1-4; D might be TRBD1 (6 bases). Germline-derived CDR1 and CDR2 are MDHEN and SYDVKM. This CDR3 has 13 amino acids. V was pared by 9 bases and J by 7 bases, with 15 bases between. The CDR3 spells CASRQASGEKLFF. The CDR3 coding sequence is TGTGCCAGTCGACAGGCCTCAGGTGAAAAACTGTTTTTT.

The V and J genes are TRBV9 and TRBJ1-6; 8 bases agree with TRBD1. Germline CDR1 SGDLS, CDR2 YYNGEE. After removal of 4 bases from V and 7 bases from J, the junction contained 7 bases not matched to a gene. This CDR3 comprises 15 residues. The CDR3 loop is CASSSQGAQNSPLHF. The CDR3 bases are TGTGCCAGCAGCTCGCAGGGGGCGCAAAATTCACCCCTCCACTTT.

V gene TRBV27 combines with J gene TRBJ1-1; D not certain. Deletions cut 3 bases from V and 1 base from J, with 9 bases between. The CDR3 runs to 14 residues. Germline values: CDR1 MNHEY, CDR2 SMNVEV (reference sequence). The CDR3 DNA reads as TGTGCCAGCAGTTTTGGCTTTGGGAACACTGAAGCTTTCTTT. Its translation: CASSFGFGNTEAFF.

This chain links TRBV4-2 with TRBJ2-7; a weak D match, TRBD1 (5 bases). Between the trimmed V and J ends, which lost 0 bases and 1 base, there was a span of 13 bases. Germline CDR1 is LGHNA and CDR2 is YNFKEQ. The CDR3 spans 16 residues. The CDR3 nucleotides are TGTGCCAGCAGCCAAGATACAGGCTCACCTTCCTACGAGCAGTACTTC. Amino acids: CASSQDTGSPSYEQYF.

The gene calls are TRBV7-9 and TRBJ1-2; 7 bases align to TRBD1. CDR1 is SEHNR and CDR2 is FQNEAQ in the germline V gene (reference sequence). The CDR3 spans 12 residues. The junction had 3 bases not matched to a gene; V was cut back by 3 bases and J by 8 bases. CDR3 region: CASSFLRGGYTF. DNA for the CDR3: TGTGCCAGCAGCTTCCTCAGGGGGGGCTACACCTTC.

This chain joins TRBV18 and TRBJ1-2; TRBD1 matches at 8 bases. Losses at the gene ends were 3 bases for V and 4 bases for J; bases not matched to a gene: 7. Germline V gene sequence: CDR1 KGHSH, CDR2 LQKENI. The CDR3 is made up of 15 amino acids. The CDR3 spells CASSPKDRAGYGYTF. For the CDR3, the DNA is TGTGCCAGCTCACCCAAGGACAGGGCGGGCTATGGCTACACCTTC.

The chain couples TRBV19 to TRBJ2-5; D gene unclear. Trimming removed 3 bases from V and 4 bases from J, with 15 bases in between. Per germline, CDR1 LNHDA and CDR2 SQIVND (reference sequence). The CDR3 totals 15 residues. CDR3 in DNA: TGTGCCAGTAGTATCCGTCTCGTCGTTAGAGAGACCCAGTACTTC. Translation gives CASSIRLVVRETQYF.

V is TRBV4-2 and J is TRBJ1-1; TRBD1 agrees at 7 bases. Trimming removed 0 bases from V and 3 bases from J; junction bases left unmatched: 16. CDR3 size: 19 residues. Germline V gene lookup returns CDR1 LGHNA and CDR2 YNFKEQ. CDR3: CASSQDPERGRVGDTEAFF. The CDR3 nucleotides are TGTGCCAGCAGCCAAGATCCTGAGAGGGGGCGAGTCGGGGACACTGAAGCTTTCTTT.

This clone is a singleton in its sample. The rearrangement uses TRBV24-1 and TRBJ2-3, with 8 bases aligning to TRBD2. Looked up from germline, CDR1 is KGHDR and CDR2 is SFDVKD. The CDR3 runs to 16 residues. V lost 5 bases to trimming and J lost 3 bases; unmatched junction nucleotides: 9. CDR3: CATSVITRGETDTQYF. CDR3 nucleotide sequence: TGTGCCACCAGTGTAATTACGCGGGGGGAAACAGATACGCAGTATTTT.

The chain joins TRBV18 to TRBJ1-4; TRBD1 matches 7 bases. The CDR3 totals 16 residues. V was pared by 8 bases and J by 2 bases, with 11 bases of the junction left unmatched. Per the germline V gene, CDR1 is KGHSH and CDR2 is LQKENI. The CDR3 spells CASAALRGPTNEKLFF. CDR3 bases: TGTGCCAGCGCGGCCTTAAGGGGGCCGACTAATGAAAAACTGTTTTTT.

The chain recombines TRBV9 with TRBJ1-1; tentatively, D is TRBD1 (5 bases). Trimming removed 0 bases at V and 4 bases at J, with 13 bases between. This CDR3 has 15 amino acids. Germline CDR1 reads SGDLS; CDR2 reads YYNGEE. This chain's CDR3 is CASSVEGNRGTEAFF. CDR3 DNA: TGTGCCAGCAGCGTAGAAGGGAATAGGGGCACTGAAGCTTTCTTT.

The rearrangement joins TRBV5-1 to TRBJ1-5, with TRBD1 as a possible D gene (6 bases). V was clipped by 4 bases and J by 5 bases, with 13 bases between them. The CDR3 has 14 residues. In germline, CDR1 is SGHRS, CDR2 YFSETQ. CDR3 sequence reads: CASSVRGGDQPQHF. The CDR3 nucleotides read TGCGCCAGCAGCGTACGTGGGGGCGATCAGCCCCAGCATTTT.

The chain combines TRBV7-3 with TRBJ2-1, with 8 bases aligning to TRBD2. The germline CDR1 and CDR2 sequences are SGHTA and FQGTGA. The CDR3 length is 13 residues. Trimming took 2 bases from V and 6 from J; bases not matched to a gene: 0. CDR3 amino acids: CASSLLAGNEQFF. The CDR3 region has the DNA TGTGCCAGCAGCTTACTAGCGGGCAATGAGCAGTTCTTC.

The CDR3, as DNA: TGTGCCAGTAGTATCCCCCTTGGGACTGACTATGGCTACACCTTC. It encodes CASSIPLGTDYGYTF. This chain joins TRBV19 and TRBJ1-2, with D maybe TRBD1 (5 bases). The CDR3 covers 15 residues. CDR1 and CDR2 from the germline V gene are LNHDA and SQIVND (reference sequence). V shed 3 bases and J shed 3 bases, with 14 bases lying between them.

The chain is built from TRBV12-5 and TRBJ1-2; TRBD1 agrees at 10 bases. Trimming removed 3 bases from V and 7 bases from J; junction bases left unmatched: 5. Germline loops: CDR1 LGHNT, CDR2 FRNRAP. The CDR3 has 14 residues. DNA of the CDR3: TGTGCTAGTGGTTTATCCGGGACAGGGGTTGGCTACACCTTC. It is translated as CASGLSGTGVGYTF.

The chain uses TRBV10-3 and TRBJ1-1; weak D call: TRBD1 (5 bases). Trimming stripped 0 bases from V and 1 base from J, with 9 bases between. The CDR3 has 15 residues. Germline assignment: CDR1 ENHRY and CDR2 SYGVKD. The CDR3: CAISESGQGNTEAFF. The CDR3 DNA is TGTGCCATCAGTGAGTCTGGCCAGGGGAACACTGAAGCTTTCTTT.

CDR3 DNA sequence: TGTGCCAGCAGCAGGGACACCGGCTGGGGCTACACCTTC. This translates into CASSRDTGWGYTF. V gene TRBV7-2 combines with J gene TRBJ1-2, with D possibly matching TRBD1 (6 bases). This CDR3 region has 13 residues. The V gene lost 5 bases and the J gene lost 8 bases, with 15 bases spanning the gap. Per germline, CDR1 SGHTA and CDR2 FQGNSA.

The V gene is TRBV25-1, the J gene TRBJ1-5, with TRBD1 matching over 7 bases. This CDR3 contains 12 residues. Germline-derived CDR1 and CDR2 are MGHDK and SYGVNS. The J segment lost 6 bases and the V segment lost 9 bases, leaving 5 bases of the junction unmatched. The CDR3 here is CASQQGTQPQHF. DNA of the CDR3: TGTGCCAGTCAACAGGGGACTCAGCCCCAGCATTTT.

The CDR3 reads CASSLTRDDTQYF. Here the CDR3 DNA reads TGTGCCAGCAGCTTAACCAGGGATGATACGCAGTATTTT. The rearrangement uses TRBV7-3 and TRBJ2-3; D is perhaps TRBD1 (5 bases). The V and J ends lost 0 bases and 6 bases respectively, with 7 bases between them. Per the germline V gene, CDR1 is SGHTA and CDR2 is FQGTGA. CDR3 length: 13 amino acids.